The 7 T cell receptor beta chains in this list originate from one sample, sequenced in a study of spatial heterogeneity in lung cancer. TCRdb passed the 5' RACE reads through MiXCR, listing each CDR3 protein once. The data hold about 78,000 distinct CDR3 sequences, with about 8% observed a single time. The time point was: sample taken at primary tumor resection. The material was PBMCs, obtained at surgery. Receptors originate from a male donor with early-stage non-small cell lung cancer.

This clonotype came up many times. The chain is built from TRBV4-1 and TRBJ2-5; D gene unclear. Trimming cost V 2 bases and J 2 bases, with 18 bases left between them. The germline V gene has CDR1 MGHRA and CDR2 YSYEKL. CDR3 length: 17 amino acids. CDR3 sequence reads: CASSQKLSGRLQETQYF. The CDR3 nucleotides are TGCGCCAGCAGCCAAAAGTTATCGGGCCGGCTTCAAGAGACCCAGTACTTC.

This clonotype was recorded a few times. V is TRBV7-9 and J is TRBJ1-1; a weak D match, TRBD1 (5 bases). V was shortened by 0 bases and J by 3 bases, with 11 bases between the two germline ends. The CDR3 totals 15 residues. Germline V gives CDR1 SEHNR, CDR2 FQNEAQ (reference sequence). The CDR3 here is CASSLAGGADTEAFF. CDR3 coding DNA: TGTGCCAGCAGCTTAGCGGGAGGGGCGGACACTGAAGCTTTCTTT.

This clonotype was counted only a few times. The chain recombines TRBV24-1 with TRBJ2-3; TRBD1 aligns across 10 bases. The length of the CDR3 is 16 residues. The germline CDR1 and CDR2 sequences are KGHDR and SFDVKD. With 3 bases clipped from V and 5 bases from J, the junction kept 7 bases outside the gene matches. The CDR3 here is CATSDARTGGLDTQYF. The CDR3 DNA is TGTGCCACCAGTGATGCCCGGACAGGGGGATTAGATACGCAGTATTTT.

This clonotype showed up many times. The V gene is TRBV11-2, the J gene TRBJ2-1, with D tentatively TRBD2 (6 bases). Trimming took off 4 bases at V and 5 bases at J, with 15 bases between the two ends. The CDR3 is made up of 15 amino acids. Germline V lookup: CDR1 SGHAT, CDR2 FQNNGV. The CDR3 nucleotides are TGTGCCAGCAGCTCCCGGGACTTAGGAGACAATGAGCAGTTCTTC. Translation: CASSSRDLGDNEQFF. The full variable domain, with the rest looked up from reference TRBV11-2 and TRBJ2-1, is EAGVAQSPRYKIIEKRQSVAFWCNPISGHATLYWYQQILGQGPKLLIQFQNNGVVDDSQLPKDRFSAERLKGVDSTLKIQPAKLEDSAVYLCASSSRDLGDNEQFFGPGTRLTVL.

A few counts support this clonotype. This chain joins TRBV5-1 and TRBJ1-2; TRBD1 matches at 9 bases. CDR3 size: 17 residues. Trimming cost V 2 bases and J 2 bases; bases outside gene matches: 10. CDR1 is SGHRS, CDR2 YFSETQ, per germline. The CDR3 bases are TGCGCCAGCAGCTTCCCGGGACAGGGCGTTTCAAACTATGGCTACACCTTC. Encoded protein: CASSFPGQGVSNYGYTF.

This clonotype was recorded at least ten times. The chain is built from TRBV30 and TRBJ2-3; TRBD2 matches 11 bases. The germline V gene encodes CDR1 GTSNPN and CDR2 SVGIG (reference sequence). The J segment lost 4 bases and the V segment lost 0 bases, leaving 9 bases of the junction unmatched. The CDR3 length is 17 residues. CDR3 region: CAWSVLRTSGLADTQYF. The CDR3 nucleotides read TGTGCCTGGAGTGTACTTAGGACTAGCGGGTTGGCAGATACGCAGTATTTT.

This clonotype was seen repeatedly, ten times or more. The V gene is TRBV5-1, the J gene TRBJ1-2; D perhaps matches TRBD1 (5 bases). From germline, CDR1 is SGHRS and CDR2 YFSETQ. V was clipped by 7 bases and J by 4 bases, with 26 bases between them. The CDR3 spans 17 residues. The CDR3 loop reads CASGQWAGRPDGYGYTF. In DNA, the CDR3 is TGCGCCAGCGGCCAATGGGCAGGGAGACCCGATGGCTATGGCTACACCTTC. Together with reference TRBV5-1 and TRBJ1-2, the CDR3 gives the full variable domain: KAGVTQTPRYLIKTRGQQVTLSCSPISGHRSVSWYQQTPGQGLQFLFEYFSETQRNKGNFPGRFSGRQFSNSRSEMNVSTLELGDSALYLCASGQWAGRPDGYGYTFGSGTRLTVV.